These T cell receptor beta chains were read from a single sample in a study of OX40 agonist ivuxolimab in advanced cancers. The protocol was immunoSEQ multiplex PCR, while the TCRdb copy is restricted to in-frame clones and leaves out a portion. The sample lists roughly 60,000 clones; 80% to 85% were seen once. Sample: CD4+ or CD8+ T cells sorted from blood, taken in a trial of the OX40 agonist ivuxolimab. All receptors come from an adult with an advanced solid tumor such as melanoma, head and neck, liver or kidney cancer. The CDR3 runs from the conserved cysteine through the conserved F or W. D genes are given only for firm matches. Clone size is shown for a subset of rows, as once, few, many or a class of expanded clone.

J: TRBJ2-7
D: -
size: once
V: TRBV2
CDR3: CASSFQYEQYF
DNA: TGTGCCAGCAGTTTCCAATACGAGCAGTACTTC

J: TRBJ1-2
D: TRBD1
size: -
V: TRBV7-2
CDR3: CASSLGAGTALYGYTF
DNA: TGTGCCAGCAGCTTAGGGGCCGGGACAGCGCTCTATGGCTACACCTTC

J: TRBJ1-4
D: -
size: -
V: TRBV9
CDR3: CASSGLGPEEKLFF
DNA: TGTGCCAGCAGCGGCCTTGGCCCCGAGGAGAAACTGTTTTTT

J: TRBJ2-1
D: TRBD2
size: -
V: TRBV7-2
CDR3: CASSFSIAGGYNEQFF
DNA: TGTGCCAGCAGCTTTTCTATAGCGGGGGGCTACAATGAGCAGTTCTTC

J: TRBJ2-1
D: TRBD1
size: -
V: TRBV2
CDR3: CASSRDREQFF
DNA: TGTGCCAGCTCCCGGGACAGGGAGCAGTTCTTC

J: TRBJ2-2
D: TRBD2
size: -
V: TRBV10-3
CDR3: CAISESIRGGPGGELFF
DNA: TGTGCCATCAGTGAGTCGATCCGCGGGGGTCCGGGCGGGGAGCTGTTTTTT

J: TRBJ2-7
D: TRBD2
size: -
V: TRBV28
CDR3: CASPPTLLAGGSSYEQYF
DNA: TGTGCCAGTCCCCCCACCCTATTAGCGGGGGGGAGCTCCTACGAGCAGTACTTC

J: TRBJ2-3
D: TRBD2
size: -
V: TRBV19
CDR3: CASSIQAGGIDTQYF
DNA: TGTGCCAGTAGTATCCAGGCGGGGGGTATAGATACGCAGTATTTT

J: TRBJ2-3
D: TRBD2
size: -
V: TRBV29-1
CDR3: CSVDSGGVTDTQYF
DNA: TGCAGCGTTGATAGCGGGGGGGTCACAGATACGCAGTATTTT

J: TRBJ2-5
D: TRBD1
size: -
V: TRBV19
CDR3: CASGTGVSETQYF
DNA: TGTGCCAGTGGGACAGGGGTTTCAGAGACCCAGTACTTC

J: TRBJ2-2
D: TRBD1
size: -
V: TRBV29-1
CDR3: CSVSGQDTGELFF
DNA: TGCAGCGTGTCGGGACAGGACACCGGGGAGCTGTTTTTT

J: TRBJ1-2
D: -
size: -
V: TRBV19
CDR3: CASSIRDAMEGYTF
DNA: TGTGCCAGTAGTATCCGGGACGCTATGGAGGGCTACACCTTC

J: TRBJ1-2
D: TRBD1
size: -
V: TRBV10-3
CDR3: CAISNDPGQGNYGYTF
DNA: TGTGCCATCAGTAATGACCCGGGACAGGGTAACTATGGCTACACCTTC

J: TRBJ2-2
D: -
size: -
V: TRBV6-6
CDR3: CASSYSGGRTGELFF
DNA: TGTGCCAGCAGTTACTCTGGGGGGAGAACCGGGGAGCTGTTTTTT

J: TRBJ2-7
D: TRBD2
size: -
V: TRBV29-1
CDR3: CSVTPWVGGSVTYEQYF
DNA: TGCAGCGTTACCCCTTGGGTGGGCGGGAGTGTCACCTACGAGCAGTACTTC

J: TRBJ1-1
D: -
size: -
V: TRBV7-9
CDR3: CASSLATGYGTEAFF
DNA: TGTGCCAGCAGCTTAGCAACAGGGTACGGTACTGAAGCTTTCTTT

J: TRBJ1-4
D: -
size: -
V: TRBV28
CDR3: CASGQSNEKLFF
DNA: TGTGCCTCAGGGCAGAGTAATGAAAAACTGTTTTTT

J: TRBJ2-3
D: -
size: -
V: TRBV19
CDR3: CASRLSYSDTQYF
DNA: TGTGCCAGTAGACTCTCCTACTCAGATACGCAGTATTTT

J: TRBJ2-2
D: -
size: -
V: TRBV2
CDR3: CASRASGGELFF
DNA: TGTGCCAGCAGAGCTTCCGGCGGGGAGCTGTTTTTT

J: TRBJ2-7
D: TRBD1
size: -
V: TRBV9
CDR3: CASSVSGQGIYEQYF
DNA: TGTGCCAGCAGCGTCTCGGGACAGGGGATTTACGAGCAGTACTTC